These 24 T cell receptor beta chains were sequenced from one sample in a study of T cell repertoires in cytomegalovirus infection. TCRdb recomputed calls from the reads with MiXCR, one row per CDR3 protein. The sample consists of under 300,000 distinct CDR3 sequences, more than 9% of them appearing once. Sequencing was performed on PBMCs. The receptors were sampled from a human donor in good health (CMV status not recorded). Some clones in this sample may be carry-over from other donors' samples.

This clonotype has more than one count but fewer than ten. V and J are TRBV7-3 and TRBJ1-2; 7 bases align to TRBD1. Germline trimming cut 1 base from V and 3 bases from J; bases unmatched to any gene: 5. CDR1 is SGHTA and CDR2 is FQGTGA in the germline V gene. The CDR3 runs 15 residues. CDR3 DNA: TGTGCCAGCAGCTTAAAGCCCGGGACAGACTATGGCTACACCTTC. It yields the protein CASSLKPGTDYGYTF.

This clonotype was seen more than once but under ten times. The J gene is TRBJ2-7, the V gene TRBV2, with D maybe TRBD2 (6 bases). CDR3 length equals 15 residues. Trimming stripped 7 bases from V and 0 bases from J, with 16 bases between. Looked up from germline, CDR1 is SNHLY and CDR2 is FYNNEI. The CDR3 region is CASTSGSPSSYEQYF. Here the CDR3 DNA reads TGTGCCAGCACCAGCGGGTCTCCTAGCTCCTACGAGCAGTACTTC.

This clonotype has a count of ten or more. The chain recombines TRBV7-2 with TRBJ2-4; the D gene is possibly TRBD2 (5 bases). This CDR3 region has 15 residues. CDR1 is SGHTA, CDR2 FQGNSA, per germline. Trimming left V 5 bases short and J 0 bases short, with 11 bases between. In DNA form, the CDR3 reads TGTGCCAGCAGCCCACCGGGGTTAGCCAAAAACATTCAGTACTTC. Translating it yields CASSPPGLAKNIQYF.

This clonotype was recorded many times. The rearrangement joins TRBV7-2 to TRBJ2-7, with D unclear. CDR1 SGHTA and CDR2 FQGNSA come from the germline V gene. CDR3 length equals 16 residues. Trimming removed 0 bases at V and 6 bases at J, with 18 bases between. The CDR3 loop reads CASSLALPGWYREQYF. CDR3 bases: TGTGCCAGCAGCTTAGCGCTTCCTGGGTGGTACCGCGAGCAGTACTTC.

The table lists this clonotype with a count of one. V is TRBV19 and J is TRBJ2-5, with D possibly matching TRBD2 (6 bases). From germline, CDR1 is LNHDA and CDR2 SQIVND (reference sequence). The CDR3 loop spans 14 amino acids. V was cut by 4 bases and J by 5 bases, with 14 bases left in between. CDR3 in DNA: TGTGCCAGTAGTACGACCGGGACTGGGGAGACCCAGTACTTC. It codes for CASSTTGTGETQYF.

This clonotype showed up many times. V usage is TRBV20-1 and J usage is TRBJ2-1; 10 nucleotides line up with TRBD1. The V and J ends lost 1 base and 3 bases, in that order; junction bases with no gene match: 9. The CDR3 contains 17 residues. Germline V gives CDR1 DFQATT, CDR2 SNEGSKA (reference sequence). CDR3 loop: CSARAYRGQGGYNEQFF. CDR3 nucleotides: TGCAGTGCTAGAGCCTACCGTGGACAGGGGGGCTACAATGAGCAGTTCTTC.

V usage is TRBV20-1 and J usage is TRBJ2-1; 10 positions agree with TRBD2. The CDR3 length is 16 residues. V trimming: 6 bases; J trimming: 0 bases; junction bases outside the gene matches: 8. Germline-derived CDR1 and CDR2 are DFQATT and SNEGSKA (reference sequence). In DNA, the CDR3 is TGCAGTGCAAGGACTAGCGGAGCGAGCTCCTACAATGAGCAGTTCTTC. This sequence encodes CSARTSGASSYNEQFF.

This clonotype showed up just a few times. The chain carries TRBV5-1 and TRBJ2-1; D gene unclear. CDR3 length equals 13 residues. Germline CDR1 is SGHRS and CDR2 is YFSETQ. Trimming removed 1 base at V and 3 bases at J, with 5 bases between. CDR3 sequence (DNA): TGCGCCAGCAGCTTGTTTAGCTACAATGAGCAGTTCTTC. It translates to CASSLFSYNEQFF.

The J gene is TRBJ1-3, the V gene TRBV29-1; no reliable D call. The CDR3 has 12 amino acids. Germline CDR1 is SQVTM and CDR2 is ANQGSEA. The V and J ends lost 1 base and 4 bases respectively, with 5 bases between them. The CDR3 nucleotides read TGCAGCGTTGAAGGGTTAGGAAACACCATATATTTT. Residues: CSVEGLGNTIYF.

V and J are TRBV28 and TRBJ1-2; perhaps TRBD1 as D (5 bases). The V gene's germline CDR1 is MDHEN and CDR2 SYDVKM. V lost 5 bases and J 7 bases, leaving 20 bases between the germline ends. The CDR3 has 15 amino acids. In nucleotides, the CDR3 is TGTGCCAGCAGTGGGGCCCTCGGTTCGATTGGTGGCTACACCTTC. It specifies CASSGALGSIGGYTF.

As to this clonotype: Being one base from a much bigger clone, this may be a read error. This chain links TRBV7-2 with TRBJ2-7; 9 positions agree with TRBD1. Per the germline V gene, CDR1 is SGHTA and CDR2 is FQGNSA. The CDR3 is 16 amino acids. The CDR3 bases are TGTGCCAACAGCTTATCGGGGACAGGGATGGCCTACGAGCAGTACTTC. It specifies CANSLSGTGMAYEQYF.

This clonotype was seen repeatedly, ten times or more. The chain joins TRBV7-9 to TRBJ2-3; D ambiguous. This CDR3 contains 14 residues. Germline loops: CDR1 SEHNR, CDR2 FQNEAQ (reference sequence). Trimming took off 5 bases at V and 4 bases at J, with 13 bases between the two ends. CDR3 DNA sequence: TGTGCCAGCAGCCCTACAAGGGCCCCAGATACGCAGTATTTT. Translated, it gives CASSPTRAPDTQYF.

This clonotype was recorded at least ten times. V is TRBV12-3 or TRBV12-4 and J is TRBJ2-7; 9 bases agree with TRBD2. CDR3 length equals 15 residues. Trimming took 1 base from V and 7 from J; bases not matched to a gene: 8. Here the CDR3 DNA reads TGTGCCAGCAGTTTAGGGCTAGCGGGAACAGTAGAGCAGTACTTC. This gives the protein CASSLGLAGTVEQYF.

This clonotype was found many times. The DNA of the CDR3 is TGTGCCAGTAGGAGCGGGAGGTCTAATGAGCAGTTCTTC. It codes for CASRSGRSNEQFF. V and J are TRBV19 and TRBJ2-1, with 9 nucleotides matching TRBD2. Trimming removed 6 bases from V and 7 bases from J; junction bases left unmatched: 4. The CDR3 runs 13 residues. Germline values: CDR1 LNHDA, CDR2 SQIVND (reference sequence).

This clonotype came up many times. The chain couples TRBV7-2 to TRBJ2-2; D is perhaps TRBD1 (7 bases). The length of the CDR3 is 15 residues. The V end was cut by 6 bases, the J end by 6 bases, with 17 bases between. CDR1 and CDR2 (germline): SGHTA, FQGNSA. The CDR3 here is CASRKGGGEAGELFF. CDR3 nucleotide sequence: TGTGCCAGCAGGAAAGGAGGGGGCGAAGCCGGGGAGCTGTTTTTT.

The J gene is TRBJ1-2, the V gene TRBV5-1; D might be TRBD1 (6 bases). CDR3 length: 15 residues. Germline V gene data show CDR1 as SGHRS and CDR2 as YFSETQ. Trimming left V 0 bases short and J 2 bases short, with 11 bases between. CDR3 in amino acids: CASSLGTERNYGYTF. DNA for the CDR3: TGCGCCAGCAGCTTGGGGACAGAAAGAAACTATGGCTACACCTTC.

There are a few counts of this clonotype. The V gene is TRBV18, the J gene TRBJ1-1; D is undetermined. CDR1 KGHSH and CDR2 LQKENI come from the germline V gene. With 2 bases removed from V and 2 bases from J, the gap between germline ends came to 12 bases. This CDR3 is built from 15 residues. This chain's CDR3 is CASSPATADNTEAFF. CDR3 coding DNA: TGTGCCAGCTCACCAGCTACGGCAGACAACACTGAAGCTTTCTTT.

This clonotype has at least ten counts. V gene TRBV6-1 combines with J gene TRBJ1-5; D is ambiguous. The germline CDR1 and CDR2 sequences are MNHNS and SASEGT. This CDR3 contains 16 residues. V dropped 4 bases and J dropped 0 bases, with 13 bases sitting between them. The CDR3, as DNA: TGTGCCAGCAGTGGAAGAAGAACAGATAGCAATCAGCCCCAGCATTTT. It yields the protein CASSGRRTDSNQPQHF.

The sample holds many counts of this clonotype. CDR3 sequence (DNA): TGTGCCAGCACCCCCTCGGACGATTACTATGGCTACACCTTC. Its translation: CASTPSDDYYGYTF. The chain couples TRBV7-2 to TRBJ1-2; unclear D gene. The V gene lost 7 bases and the J gene lost 3 bases, with 15 bases spanning the gap. This CDR3 has 14 residues. The V gene's germline CDR1 is SGHTA and CDR2 FQGNSA. The full variable domain, completed using reference TRBV7-2 and TRBJ1-2, is GAGVSQSPSNKVTEKGKDVELRCDPISGHTALYWYRQSLGQGLEFLIYFQGNSAPDKSGLPSDRFSAERTGGSVSTLTIQRTQQEDSAVYLCASTPSDDYYGYTFGSGTRLTVV.

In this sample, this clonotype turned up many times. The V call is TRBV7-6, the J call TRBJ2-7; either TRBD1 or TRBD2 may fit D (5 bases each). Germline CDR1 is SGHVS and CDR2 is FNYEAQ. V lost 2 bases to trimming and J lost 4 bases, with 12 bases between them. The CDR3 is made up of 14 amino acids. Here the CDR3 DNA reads TGTGCCAGCAGCTTAACTGGGACGGTTTACGAGCAGTACTTC. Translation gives CASSLTGTVYEQYF.

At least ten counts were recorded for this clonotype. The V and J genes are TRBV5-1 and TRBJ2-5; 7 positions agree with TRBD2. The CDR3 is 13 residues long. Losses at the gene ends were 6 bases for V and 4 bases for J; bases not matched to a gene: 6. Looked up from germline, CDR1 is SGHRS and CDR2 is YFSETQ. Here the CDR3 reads CASTKREGETQYF. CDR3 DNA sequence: TGCGCCAGCACGAAGAGGGAGGGAGAGACCCAGTACTTC.

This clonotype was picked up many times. The CDR3 here is CASSLGTIAGPRSYEQYF. The CDR3 coding sequence is TGTGCCAGCAGCTTAGGAACAATAGCGGGTCCCCGCAGCTACGAGCAGTACTTC. The V call is TRBV5-4, the J call TRBJ2-7, with 7 bases aligning to TRBD2. In germline, CDR1 is SGHNT, CDR2 YYREEE (reference sequence). The V segment lost 2 bases and the J segment 3 bases; nucleotides outside the gene matches: 17. The CDR3 length is 18 residues.

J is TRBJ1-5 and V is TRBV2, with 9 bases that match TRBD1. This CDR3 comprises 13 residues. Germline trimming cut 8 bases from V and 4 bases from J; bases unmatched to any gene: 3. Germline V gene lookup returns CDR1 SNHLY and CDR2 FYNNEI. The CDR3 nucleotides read TGTGCCAGCGGACAGGGGACAAATCAGCCCCAGCATTTT. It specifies CASGQGTNQPQHF.

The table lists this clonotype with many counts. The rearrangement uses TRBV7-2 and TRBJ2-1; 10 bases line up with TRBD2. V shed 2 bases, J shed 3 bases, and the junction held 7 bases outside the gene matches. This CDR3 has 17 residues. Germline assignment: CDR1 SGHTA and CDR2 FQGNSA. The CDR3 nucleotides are TGTGCCAGCAGCTTACTCGGACTAGCGGTAGGCTACAATGAGCAGTTCTTC. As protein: CASSLLGLAVGYNEQFF.